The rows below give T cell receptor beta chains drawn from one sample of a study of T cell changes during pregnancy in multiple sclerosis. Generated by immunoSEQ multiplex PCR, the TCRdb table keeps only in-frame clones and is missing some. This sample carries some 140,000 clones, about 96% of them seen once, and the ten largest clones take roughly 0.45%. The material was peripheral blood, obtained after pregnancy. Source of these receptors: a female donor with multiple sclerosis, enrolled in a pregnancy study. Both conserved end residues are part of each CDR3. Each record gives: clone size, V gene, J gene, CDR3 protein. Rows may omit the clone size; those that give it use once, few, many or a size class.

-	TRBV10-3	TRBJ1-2	CAISPGTGGGYTF
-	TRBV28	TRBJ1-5	CASSEYRDRANQPQHF
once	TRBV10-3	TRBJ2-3	CAISETAGTRNTDTQYF
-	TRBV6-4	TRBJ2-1	CASSDSTGPNEQFF
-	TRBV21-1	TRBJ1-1	CASSKSWGGARTEAFF
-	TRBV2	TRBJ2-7	CASSGDGGRRGAHEQYF
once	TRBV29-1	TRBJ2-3	CSVGLRGVDTQYF
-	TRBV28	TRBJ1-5	CASSLGGQGRSNQPQHF
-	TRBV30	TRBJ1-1	CAWSVGVPNTEAFF
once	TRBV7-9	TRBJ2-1	CATSGLAGHNEQFF
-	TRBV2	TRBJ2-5	CASSKGQGARETQYF
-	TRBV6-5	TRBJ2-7	CASNQRGSSYEQYF
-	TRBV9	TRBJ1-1	CASSVAAALVNTEAFF
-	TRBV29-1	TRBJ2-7	CSVEDRRGGEQYF
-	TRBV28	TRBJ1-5	CASSHRRQGNGGNQPQHF
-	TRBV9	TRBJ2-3	CASAKMGTSGADTQYF
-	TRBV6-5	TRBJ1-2	CASSRQSPAHGYTF
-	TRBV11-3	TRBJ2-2	CASSPYTGQPNTGELFF
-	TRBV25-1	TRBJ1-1	CASSVGQGGTEAFF
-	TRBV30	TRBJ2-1	CAWVWGGHTYNEQFF
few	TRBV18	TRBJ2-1	CASSPPGGAAVNEQFF
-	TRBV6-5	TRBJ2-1	CASSYNVPGNEQFF
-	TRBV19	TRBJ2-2	CASSPAGDTGELFF
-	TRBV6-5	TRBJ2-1	CASSYQGLLNEQFF
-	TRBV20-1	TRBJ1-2	CSGDREEGYTF
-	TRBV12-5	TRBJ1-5	CASGWRGWGRVNQPQHF
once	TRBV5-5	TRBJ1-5	CASSQLVRAPYSNQPQHF
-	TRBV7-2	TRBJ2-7	CASSVDRGPPYEQYF
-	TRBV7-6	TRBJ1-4	CASSLVQDEKLFF
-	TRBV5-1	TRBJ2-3	CASSSGLAGRTDTQYF
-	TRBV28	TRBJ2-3	CASSPGLRTDTQYF
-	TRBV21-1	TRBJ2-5	CASSKGEVSGAWETQYF
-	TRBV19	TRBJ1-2	CASSTTRTFYGYTF
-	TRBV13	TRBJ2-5	CASSLDRGETQYF
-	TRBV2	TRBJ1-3	CASSTRVGNTIYF
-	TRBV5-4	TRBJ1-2	CASSSTGVGGYGYTF
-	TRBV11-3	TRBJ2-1	CASSRDSNEQFF
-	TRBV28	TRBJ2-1	CASSLTRHLYIEQFF
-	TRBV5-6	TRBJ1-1	CASSRQGATEAFF
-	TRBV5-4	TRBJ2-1	CASSSGGYNEQFF
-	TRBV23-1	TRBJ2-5	CASSQSLNPGEGKTQYF
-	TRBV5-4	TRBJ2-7	CASWDRRSYEQYF
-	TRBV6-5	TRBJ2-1	CASSYSIGDNEQFF
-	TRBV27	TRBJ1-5	CASSSQGWGLQPQHF
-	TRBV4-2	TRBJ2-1	CASSHSENSGEQFF
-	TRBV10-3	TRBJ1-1	CAITQDRDDTEAFF
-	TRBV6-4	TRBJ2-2	CASNRRGDTGELFF
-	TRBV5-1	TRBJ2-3	CASSPQPISTDTQYF
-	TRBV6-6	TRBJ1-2	CASSSAPDSNYGYTF
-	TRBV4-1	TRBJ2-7	CASSQDRGTYEQYF
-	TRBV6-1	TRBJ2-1	CASSDMGLADNEQFF
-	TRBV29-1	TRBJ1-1	CSVGGGLGAPEAFF
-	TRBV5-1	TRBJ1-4	CASSLEGTGFEKLFF
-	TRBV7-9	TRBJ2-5	CASSLSGPPQETQYF
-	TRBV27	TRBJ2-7	CASSLSSGRAYEQYF
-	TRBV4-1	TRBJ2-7	CASSQEGGRGPF
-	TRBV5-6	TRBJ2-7	CASSFRDSRSYEQYF
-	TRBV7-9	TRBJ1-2	CASSSGFGGVGGYTF
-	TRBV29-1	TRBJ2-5	CSGREGETQYF